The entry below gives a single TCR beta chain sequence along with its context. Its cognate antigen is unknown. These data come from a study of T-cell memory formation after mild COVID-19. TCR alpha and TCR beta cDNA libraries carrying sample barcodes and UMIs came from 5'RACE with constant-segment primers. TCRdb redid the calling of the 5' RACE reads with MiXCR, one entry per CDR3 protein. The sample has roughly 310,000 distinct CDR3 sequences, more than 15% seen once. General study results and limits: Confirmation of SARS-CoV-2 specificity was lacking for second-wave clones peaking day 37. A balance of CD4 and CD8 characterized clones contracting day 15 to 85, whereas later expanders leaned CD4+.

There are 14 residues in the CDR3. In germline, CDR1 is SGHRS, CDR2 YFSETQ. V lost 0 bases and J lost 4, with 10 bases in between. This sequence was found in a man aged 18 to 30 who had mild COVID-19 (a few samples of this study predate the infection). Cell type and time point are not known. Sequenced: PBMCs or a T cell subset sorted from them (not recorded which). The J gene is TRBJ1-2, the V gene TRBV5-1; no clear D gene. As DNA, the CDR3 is TGCGCCAGCAGCTTGGCCAAGGGTGCCTATGGCTACACCTTC. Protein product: CASSLAKGAYGYTF.